Detailed here is one T cell receptor beta chain. This entry belongs to a study of shared clonotypes between healthy human individuals. Naive-designated CD8 cells lacked CD45RO, were positively enriched for CCR7, and omitted terminally differentiated effector memory CD45RA+ cells. Healthy adults negative for HIV, lacking recent acute infections or vaccinations, served as donors. Sequencing was performed with immunoSEQ multiplex PCR; in TCRdb, only in-frame clones are kept and a portion is missing. The sample has 600,000 or so clones, 95% to 98% seen once; the top ten hold around 0.3%. CDR1 and CDR2 (germline): MNHEY, SMNVEV (reference sequence). This CDR3 is built from 16 residues. The ends lost 3 bases at V and 9 bases at J; junction bases unmatched: 14.

The receptor comes from a man between 25 and 39 years old in good health. This sequence joins TRBV27 and TRBJ2-1; 7 bases match TRBD1. What was sequenced was naive CD8+ T cells sorted from blood. In nucleotides, the CDR3 is TGTGCCAGCAGTTTCCTCGGACAGGTGGGGACGGCTGAGCAGTTCTTC. This codes for CASSFLGQVGTAEQFF.